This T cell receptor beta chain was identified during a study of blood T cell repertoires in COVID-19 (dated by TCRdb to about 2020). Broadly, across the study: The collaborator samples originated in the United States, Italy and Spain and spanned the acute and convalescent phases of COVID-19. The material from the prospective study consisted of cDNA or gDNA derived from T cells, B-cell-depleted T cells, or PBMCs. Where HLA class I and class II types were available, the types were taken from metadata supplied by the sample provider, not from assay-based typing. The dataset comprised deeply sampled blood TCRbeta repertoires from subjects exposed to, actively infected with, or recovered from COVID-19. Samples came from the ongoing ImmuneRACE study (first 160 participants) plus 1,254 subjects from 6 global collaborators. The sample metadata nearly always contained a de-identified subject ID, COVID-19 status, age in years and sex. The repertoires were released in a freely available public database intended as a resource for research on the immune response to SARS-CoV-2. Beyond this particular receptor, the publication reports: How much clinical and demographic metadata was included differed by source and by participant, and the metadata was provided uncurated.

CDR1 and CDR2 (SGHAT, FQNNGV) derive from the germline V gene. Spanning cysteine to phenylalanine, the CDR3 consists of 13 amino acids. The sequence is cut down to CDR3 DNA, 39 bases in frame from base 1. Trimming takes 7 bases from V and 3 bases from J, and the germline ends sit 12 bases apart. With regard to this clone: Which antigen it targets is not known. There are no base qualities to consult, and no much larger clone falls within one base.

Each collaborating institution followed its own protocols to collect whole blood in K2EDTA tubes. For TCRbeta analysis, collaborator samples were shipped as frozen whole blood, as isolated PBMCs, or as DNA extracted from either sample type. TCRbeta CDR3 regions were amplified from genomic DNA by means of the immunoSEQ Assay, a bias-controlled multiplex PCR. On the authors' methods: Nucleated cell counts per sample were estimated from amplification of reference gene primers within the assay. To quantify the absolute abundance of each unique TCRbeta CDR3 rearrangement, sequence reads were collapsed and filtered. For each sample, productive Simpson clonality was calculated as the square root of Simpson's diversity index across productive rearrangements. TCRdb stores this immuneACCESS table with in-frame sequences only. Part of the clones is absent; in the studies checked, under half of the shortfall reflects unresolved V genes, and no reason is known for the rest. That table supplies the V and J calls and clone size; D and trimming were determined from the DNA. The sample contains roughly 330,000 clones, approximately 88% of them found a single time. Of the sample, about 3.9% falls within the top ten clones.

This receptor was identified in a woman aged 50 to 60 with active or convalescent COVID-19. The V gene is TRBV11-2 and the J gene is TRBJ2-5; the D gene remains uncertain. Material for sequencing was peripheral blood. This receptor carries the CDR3 CASKVPIKETQYF. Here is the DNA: TGTGCCAGCAAAGTCCCTATTAAAGAGACCCAGTACTTC.